The rows below give T cell receptor beta chains drawn from one sample of a study of blood T cell repertoires in COVID-19. The method was immunoSEQ multiplex PCR; TCRdb's version includes in-frame clones alone and lacks a portion of them. Of about 380,000 clones listed, about 90% are singletons. Sequencing was carried out using peripheral blood. The origin of the receptors is a man between 18 and 29 years old with active or convalescent COVID-19. The CDR3 runs from the conserved cysteine through the conserved F or W. D genes are given only for firm matches. A row's size may be missing; if present it is once, few, many or a size class.

>TRBV28|.|.|12|TRBJ2-7
TGTGCCAGCAGTTTATTCCAGTACGAGCAGTACTTC
CASSLFQYEQYF
>TRBV7-6|.|TRBD1|18|TRBJ1-4
TGTGCCAGCAGCGGACGGGACAGAAGCCAAGCAACTAATGAAAAACTGTTTTTT
CASSGRDRSQATNEKLFF
>TRBV4-2|.|TRBD2|16|TRBJ2-7
TGTGCCAGCAGCCAAGCTAGCGGGGCCAGCTCCTACGAGCAGTACTTC
CASSQASGASSYEQYF
>TRBV7-2|.|.|15|TRBJ1-2
TGTGCCAGCAGCTTGGCGGGACGGTCTAACTATGGCTACACCTTC
CASSLAGRSNYGYTF
>TRBV9|.|TRBD1|15|TRBJ2-3
TGTGCCAGCAGCTCCTGGACAGGGTTGACAGATACGCAGTATTTT
CASSSWTGLTDTQYF
>TRBV27|.|.|15|TRBJ1-4
TGTGCCAGCAGTTTACTGGGCGGAGGCAGTGAAAAACTGTTTTTT
CASSLLGGGSEKLFF
>TRBV3-1/TRBV3-2|.|.|17|TRBJ1-6
TGTGCCAGCAGCCAAGACGATAGATTGACTCCAAATTCACCCCTCCACTTT
CASSQDDRLTPNSPLHF
>TRBV5-4|.|TRBD1|14|TRBJ1-1
TGTGCCACGTTGGCCGGGACAGGGGGCACTGAAGCTTTCTTT
CATLAGTGGTEAFF
>TRBV18|.|.|13|TRBJ1-3
TGTGCCAGCTCACCAAGGCAGGGAGGCACCATATATTTT
CASSPRQGGTIYF
>TRBV27|.|.|14|TRBJ1-2
TGTGCCAGCAGTTTATCGTTCACTTACTATGGCTACACCTTC
CASSLSFTYYGYTF
>TRBV4-3|.|TRBD1|14|TRBJ1-1
TGCGCCAGCAGCCATCGGACAGGGAACACTGAAGCTTTCTTT
CASSHRTGNTEAFF
>TRBV16|.|.|14|TRBJ1-2
TGTGCCACCCGGGGACACGGCTTTAACTATGGCTACACCTTC
CATRGHGFNYGYTF
>TRBV2|.|.|15|TRBJ2-6
TGTGCCAGCAGGCAAGAGAGCTCTGGGGCCAACGTCCTGACTTTC
CASRQESSGANVLTF
>TRBV28|few|TRBD1|14|TRBJ1-3
TGTGCCAGCAGCCGGACAGGGTCTGGAAACACCATATATTTT
CASSRTGSGNTIYF
>TRBV7-2|.|.|16|TRBJ1-1
TGTGCCAGCAGCTCAGGGCCGACAGAGTTGAACACTGAAGCTTTCTTT
CASSSGPTELNTEAFF
>TRBV3-1/TRBV3-2|.|TRBD2|16|TRBJ2-3
TGTGCCAGCAGCCGAATTAGCGGGGCGAGCACAGATACGCAGTATTTT
CASSRISGASTDTQYF
>TRBV18|.|.|15|TRBJ1-2
TGTGCCAGCTCACAGACTTTGGAGACTAACTATGGCTACACCTTC
CASSQTLETNYGYTF
>TRBV5-1|.|TRBD1|15|TRBJ2-2
TGCGCCAGCAGGGGGACAGGGGATAGAACCGGGGAGCTGTTTTTT
CASRGTGDRTGELFF
>TRBV5-1|.|TRBD1|14|TRBJ2-5
TGCGCCAGCGCGTCCGGGACAGGGGAAGAGACCCAGTACTTC
CASASGTGEETQYF
>TRBV4-3|.|.|15|TRBJ1-5
TGCGCCAGCAGCCAAGATACCGGGGGAAGTCAGCCCCAGCATTTT
CASSQDTGGSQPQHF
>TRBV7-6|.|.|13|TRBJ2-5
TGTGCCAGCAGCTTGGGACTGGCGGAGACCCAGTACTTC
CASSLGLAETQYF
>TRBV23-1|once|.|15|TRBJ1-1
TGCGCCAGCAGTCAGACCTCGTGGGGCACCACTGAAGCTTTCTTT
CASSQTSWGTTEAFF
>TRBV28|.|TRBD1|13|TRBJ1-1
TGTGCCAGCACCAACAGGGGTCGGACTGAAGCTTTCTTT
CASTNRGRTEAFF
>TRBV6-5|.|.|14|TRBJ1-1
TGTGCCAGCAGAGTTGGGGGGTTGAACACTGAAGCTTTCTTT
CASRVGGLNTEAFF
>TRBV7-9|.|.|13|TRBJ1-2
TGTGCCAGCAGCTACGACAGGTTCTATGGCTACACCTTC
CASSYDRFYGYTF
>TRBV2|.|TRBD1|15|TRBJ2-1
TGTGCCAGCAGTGAAATCCAGGGGGCTTACAATGAGCAGTTCTTC
CASSEIQGAYNEQFF
>TRBV5-1|.|TRBD1|13|TRBJ2-1
TGCGCCAGCAGCTTGGGACAGGGACGGGAGCAGTTCTTC
CASSLGQGREQFF
>TRBV28|.|.|16|TRBJ2-1
TGTGCCAGCAGTCCCTCGACTCCCTCGTTCTACAATGAGCAGTTCTTC
CASSPSTPSFYNEQFF
>TRBV9|.|.|12|TRBJ1-1
TGTGCCAGCAGCGTAATCACAGGTGAAGCTTTCTTT
CASSVITGEAFF
>TRBV19|.|.|14|TRBJ1-2
TGTGCCAGTAGTACAGGGGTTTATAACTATGGCTACACCTTC
CASSTGVYNYGYTF
>TRBV6-2/TRBV6-3|.|.|16|TRBJ2-7
TGTGCCAGCAGTTCGGACCCAGGGGGGCTTAACTACGAGCAGTACTTC
CASSSDPGGLNYEQYF
>TRBV6-5|.|.|14|TRBJ1-2
TGTGCCAGCGCAGGCGGGCGTTCTAACTATGGCTACACCTTC
CASAGGRSNYGYTF
>TRBV6-2/TRBV6-3|.|.|14|TRBJ1-5
TGTGCCAGCACCCCCAGACAGACTAATCAGCCCCAGCATTTT
CASTPRQTNQPQHF
>TRBV4-1|.|.|14|TRBJ2-1
TGCGCCAGCAGCCATCCCGGTCCCTACAATGAGCAGTTCTTC
CASSHPGPYNEQFF
>TRBV6-2/TRBV6-3|few|.|14|TRBJ2-7
TGTGCCAGCAGTTATTCGGCCGGGGCCTACGAGCAGTACTTC
CASSYSAGAYEQYF
>TRBV4-3|.|.|13|TRBJ1-1
TGCGCCAGCAGCCAGGGGGGTACCACTGAAGCTTTCTTT
CASSQGGTTEAFF
>TRBV7-6|.|.|14|TRBJ1-1
TGTGCCAGCAGCCAGTGGGGGGAAAAGGCTGAAGCTTTCTTT
CASSQWGEKAEAFF
>TRBV10-3|.|TRBD2|21|TRBJ2-7
TGTGCCATCAGTGAGTCGTCCTTTGCGGGGGAGCTAGTAGATTTGTTCTACGAGCAGTACTTC
CAISESSFAGELVDLFYEQYF
>TRBV5-1|.|TRBD1|15|TRBJ2-2
TGCGCCAGCAGTCAGGGGGCTCTGAACACCGGGGAGCTGTTTTTT
CASSQGALNTGELFF
>TRBV6-2/TRBV6-3|.|.|14|TRBJ2-7
TGTGCCAGCAGTACTCCGGGACATTCCTACGAGCAGTACTTC
CASSTPGHSYEQYF
>TRBV6-6|.|TRBD1|13|TRBJ2-7
TGTGCCAGCAGTATACAGGGGCCCTACGAGCAGTACTTC
CASSIQGPYEQYF
>TRBV6-5|.|TRBD1|15|TRBJ2-3
TGTGCCAGCAGTTACCGGGACAGGGGGAGCGATACGCAGTATTTT
CASSYRDRGSDTQYF
>TRBV5-5|few|TRBD1|12|TRBJ2-7
TGTGCCAGCAGCTGGACAGGGGACGAGCAGTACTTC
CASSWTGDEQYF
>TRBV24-1|.|TRBD2|16|TRBJ2-5
TGTGCCACCAGTGATTTGCATAGCGGGAAAGAAGAGACCCAGTACTTC
CATSDLHSGKEETQYF
>TRBV19|.|TRBD1|14|TRBJ2-3
TGTGCCAGTGCTCGGGACAGGGGATCAGATACGCAGTATTTT
CASARDRGSDTQYF
>TRBV5-4|.|TRBD2|17|TRBJ2-2
TGTGCCAGCAGCTTGGCCGGGTTGCGGGAGGGCCCCGGGGAGCTGTTTTTT
CASSLAGLREGPGELFF
>TRBV6-2/TRBV6-3|.|.|14|TRBJ2-2
TGTGCCAGCAGTTACTTGTTGACAGCGGGGGAGCTGTTTTTT
CASSYLLTAGELFF
>TRBV6-6|.|TRBD1|14|TRBJ1-6
TGTGCCAGCGGCGACAGGGATCGGAATTCACCCCTCCACTTT
CASGDRDRNSPLHF
>TRBV3-1/TRBV3-2|.|TRBD1|16|TRBJ2-1
TGTGCCAGCAGCCTCGAAGGCGTGGACAGGGGGAATGAGCAGTTCTTC
CASSLEGVDRGNEQFF
>TRBV28|once|TRBD1|14|TRBJ2-7
TGTGCCAGCAGTCTACAGGGGGCGCTTAACGAGCAGTACTTC
CASSLQGALNEQYF
>TRBV5-6|.|.|14|TRBJ1-2
TGTGCCAGCAGCGGGGCTGGGGGCGCCTATGGCTACACCTTC
CASSGAGGAYGYTF
>TRBV29-1|.|.|12|TRBJ1-1
TGCAGCGTCAGAGACATGAACACTGAAGCTTTCTTT
CSVRDMNTEAFF
>TRBV18|.|TRBD2|13|TRBJ2-1
TGTGCCAGCTCACCACGGACTAGCGGGGAGCAGTTCTTC
CASSPRTSGEQFF
>TRBV4-2|.|.|16|TRBJ1-5
TGTGCCAGCAGCCAAGATCGACGGGTTAGCAATCAGCCCCAGCATTTT
CASSQDRRVSNQPQHF